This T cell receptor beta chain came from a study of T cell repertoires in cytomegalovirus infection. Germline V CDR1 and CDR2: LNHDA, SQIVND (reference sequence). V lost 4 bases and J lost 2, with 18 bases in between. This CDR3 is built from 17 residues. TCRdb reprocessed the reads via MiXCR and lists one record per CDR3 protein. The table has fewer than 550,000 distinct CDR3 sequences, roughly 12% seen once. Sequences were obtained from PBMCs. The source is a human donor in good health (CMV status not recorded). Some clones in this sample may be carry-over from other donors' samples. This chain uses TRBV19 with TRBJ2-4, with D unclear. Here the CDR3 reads CASSRLGRTKTKNIQYF. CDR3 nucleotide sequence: TGTGCCAGTAGTAGACTCGGACGGACGAAAACCAAAAACATTCAGTACTTC.